This TCR beta chain was observed in a study of cytomegalovirus exposure and HLA in healthy donors. On the study more broadly: Later, an analysis reported that the 130 or so validation repertoires had used the same platform as the 500 to 800 first-cohort repertoires.

The study, taken as a whole, reports: The tendency of first-cohort TCR clusters to co-occur in the roughly 130 validation repertoires was the finding of a later analysis. TCR beta chains numbering more than 150 were designated cytomegalovirus-associated. High specificity and sensitivity for cytomegalovirus status were reported for the classifier.

CDR1 is SGHTA and CDR2 is FQGNSA in the germline V gene. This CDR3 contains 15 residues. V gave up 5 bases and J gave up 1 base; unmatched junction bases: 6. For this clone: Its matching antigen is unknown.

This table comes from immunoSEQ multiplex PCR, and its TCRdb copy is limited to in-frame clones, with some not included. The sample has tens of thousands of clones, roughly 96% seen once. This receptor was obtained from a young man in good health and CMV-seronegative. The genes are TRBV7-2 and TRBJ1-1, with TRBD1 identical over 8 bases. The sequenced sample consisted of PBMCs. The CDR3, as DNA: TGTGCCAGCAGCCCCGGGACAGGAACGAACACTGAAGCTTTCTTT. This translates into CASSPGTGTNTEAFF.